These T cell receptor beta chains were read from a single sample in a study of cytomegalovirus exposure and HLA in healthy donors. Produced via immunoSEQ multiplex PCR; TCRdb's table is partial and in-frame only. The sample lists under 50,000 clones; about 94% were seen once. Sequencing was done on a sample of PBMCs. These TCRs come from a woman younger than 30 in good health and CMV-seropositive. Each CDR3 is given with its conserved first and last residue. D genes are given only for firm matches. Expanded clones get a size class; other rows say once, few or many, or leave the size out.

clone_size: .
v_call: TRBV19
j_call: TRBJ2-1
d_call: TRBD2
cdr3_aa: CASSTVTSGAYNEQFF
cdr3_nt: TGTGCCAGTAGTACCGTAACTAGCGGGGCCTACAATGAGCAGTTCTTC

clone_size: medium-sized
v_call: TRBV6-1
j_call: TRBJ1-5
d_call: TRBD1
cdr3_aa: CASSERTGTGNQPQHF
cdr3_nt: TGTGCCAGCAGTGAGCGGACAGGGACCGGCAATCAGCCCCAGCATTTT

clone_size: .
v_call: TRBV6-5
j_call: TRBJ2-3
d_call: .
cdr3_aa: CASSYSTGTTDTQYF
cdr3_nt: TGTGCCAGCAGTTACTCGACAGGCACCACAGATACGCAGTATTTT

clone_size: .
v_call: TRBV2
j_call: TRBJ2-1
d_call: TRBD1
cdr3_aa: CASSDGTASNEQFF
cdr3_nt: TGTGCCAGCAGTGACGGGACAGCTTCCAATGAGCAGTTCTTC

clone_size: .
v_call: TRBV7-3
j_call: TRBJ2-1
d_call: TRBD2
cdr3_aa: CASSSTGTSGSRGEQFF
cdr3_nt: TGTGCCAGCAGCTCAACCGGGACTAGCGGGAGTAGGGGTGAGCAGTTCTTC

clone_size: .
v_call: TRBV19
j_call: TRBJ2-7
d_call: .
cdr3_aa: CASSIGSERGEQYF
cdr3_nt: TGTGCCAGTAGTATAGGCTCGGAAAGAGGCGAGCAGTACTTC

clone_size: .
v_call: TRBV28
j_call: TRBJ2-7
d_call: TRBD1
cdr3_aa: CASSLRGTGSVEQYF
cdr3_nt: TGTGCCAGCAGTTTACGAGGGACAGGGTCTGTCGAGCAGTACTTC

clone_size: .
v_call: TRBV4-1
j_call: TRBJ2-7
d_call: TRBD1
cdr3_aa: CASSQAGTGIYEQYF
cdr3_nt: TGCGCCAGCAGCCAGGCGGGGACAGGGATCTACGAGCAGTACTTC

clone_size: .
v_call: TRBV19
j_call: TRBJ2-1
d_call: .
cdr3_aa: CASSQTGSYNEQFF
cdr3_nt: TGTGCCAGTAGTCAAACCGGGTCCTACAATGAGCAGTTCTTC

clone_size: .
v_call: TRBV11-3
j_call: TRBJ1-3
d_call: .
cdr3_aa: CASSTGSGNTIYF
cdr3_nt: TGTGCCAGCAGTACAGGCTCTGGAAACACCATATATTTT

clone_size: .
v_call: TRBV27
j_call: TRBJ2-1
d_call: TRBD2
cdr3_aa: CASRLAGRAYNEQFF
cdr3_nt: TGTGCCAGCAGACTAGCGGGAAGGGCCTACAATGAGCAGTTCTTC

clone_size: .
v_call: TRBV9
j_call: TRBJ2-5
d_call: TRBD2
cdr3_aa: CASSIGTSGPQETQYF
cdr3_nt: TGTGCCAGCAGCATCGGGACTAGCGGGCCGCAAGAGACCCAGTACTTC

clone_size: .
v_call: TRBV12-5
j_call: TRBJ2-2
d_call: TRBD2
cdr3_aa: CASGSPSGLVFSGELFF
cdr3_nt: TGTGCTAGTGGTTCCCCCTCGGGACTAGTTTTCTCCGGGGAGCTGTTTTTT

clone_size: .
v_call: TRBV9
j_call: TRBJ2-7
d_call: TRBD1
cdr3_aa: CASSGHGTGSYEQYF
cdr3_nt: TGTGCCAGCAGCGGCCACGGGACAGGCTCCTACGAGCAGTACTTC

clone_size: .
v_call: TRBV6-1
j_call: TRBJ2-1
d_call: TRBD2
cdr3_aa: CASSERAGDTGNEQFF
cdr3_nt: TGTGCCAGCAGTGAAAGGGCGGGAGATACGGGAAATGAGCAGTTCTTC

clone_size: .
v_call: TRBV5-5
j_call: TRBJ1-2
d_call: TRBD1
cdr3_aa: CASSVGTGTNYGYTF
cdr3_nt: TGTGCCAGCAGCGTCGGGACAGGTACTAACTATGGCTACACCTTC

clone_size: .
v_call: TRBV19
j_call: TRBJ2-7
d_call: TRBD1
cdr3_aa: CASRPGQGAFEQYF
cdr3_nt: TGTGCCAGTAGGCCGGGACAGGGGGCCTTCGAGCAGTACTTC

clone_size: .
v_call: TRBV7-6
j_call: TRBJ2-5
d_call: TRBD1
cdr3_aa: CASSLATGGETQYF
cdr3_nt: TGTGCCAGCAGCTTAGCGACAGGGGGAGAGACCCAGTACTTC

clone_size: .
v_call: TRBV7-3
j_call: TRBJ1-1
d_call: TRBD1
cdr3_aa: CASSPGQANTEAFF
cdr3_nt: TGTGCCAGCAGCCCGGGACAGGCGAACACTGAAGCTTTCTTT

clone_size: .
v_call: TRBV10-3
j_call: TRBJ2-1
d_call: TRBD1
cdr3_aa: CAISDQTGGYNEQFF
cdr3_nt: TGTGCCATCAGTGACCAGACAGGGGGCTACAATGAGCAGTTCTTC

clone_size: .
v_call: TRBV6-6
j_call: TRBJ2-7
d_call: .
cdr3_aa: CASRGGQEEYF
cdr3_nt: TGTGCCAGCAGGGGGGGGCAGGAGGAGTACTTC

clone_size: .
v_call: TRBV2
j_call: TRBJ2-1
d_call: TRBD1
cdr3_aa: CASPTGRYNEQFF
cdr3_nt: TGTGCCAGCCCGACAGGGAGATACAATGAGCAGTTCTTC

clone_size: .
v_call: TRBV28
j_call: TRBJ1-1
d_call: TRBD1
cdr3_aa: CASSRQGGNTEAFF
cdr3_nt: TGTGCCAGCAGTCGACAGGGGGGTAACACTGAAGCTTTCTTT

clone_size: .
v_call: TRBV6-1
j_call: TRBJ1-2
d_call: .
cdr3_aa: CASSPRDSLNYGYTF
cdr3_nt: TGTGCCAGCAGCCCAAGGGACTCCTTAAACTATGGCTACACCTTC

clone_size: .
v_call: TRBV5-1
j_call: TRBJ2-7
d_call: TRBD2
cdr3_aa: CASTPSGAPGSFEQYF
cdr3_nt: TGCGCCAGCACCCCCAGCGGGGCCCCCGGTTCTTTCGAGCAGTACTTC

clone_size: .
v_call: TRBV7-2
j_call: TRBJ1-6
d_call: .
cdr3_aa: CASSLAAVSPLHF
cdr3_nt: TGTGCCAGCAGCTTAGCCGCGGTGTCACCCCTCCACTTT

clone_size: .
v_call: TRBV11-1
j_call: TRBJ2-3
d_call: TRBD1
cdr3_aa: CASSLTGGRSTDTQYF
cdr3_nt: TGTGCCAGCAGCTTGACAGGGGGCAGGAGCACAGATACGCAGTATTTT

clone_size: .
v_call: TRBV29-1
j_call: TRBJ1-2
d_call: TRBD1
cdr3_aa: CSVDDRGSHGYTF
cdr3_nt: TGCAGCGTTGACGACAGGGGGTCGCATGGCTACACCTTC

clone_size: .
v_call: TRBV12-5
j_call: TRBJ1-3
d_call: .
cdr3_aa: CASGSVTLLSGNTIYF
cdr3_nt: TGTGCTAGTGGTTCCGTGACTTTGCTTTCTGGAAACACCATATATTTT

clone_size: .
v_call: TRBV5-1
j_call: TRBJ1-3
d_call: .
cdr3_aa: CASSLEHTGGNTIYF
cdr3_nt: TGCGCCAGCAGCTTGGAACACACAGGAGGAAACACCATATATTTT

clone_size: .
v_call: TRBV10-2
j_call: TRBJ2-1
d_call: .
cdr3_aa: CASTSASNEQFF
cdr3_nt: TGCGCCAGCACTAGTGCCTCCAATGAGCAGTTCTTC

clone_size: .
v_call: TRBV30
j_call: TRBJ2-1
d_call: .
cdr3_aa: CAWSTDRGYNEQFF
cdr3_nt: TGTGCCTGGAGCACGGACAGAGGGTACAATGAGCAGTTCTTC

clone_size: .
v_call: TRBV9
j_call: TRBJ2-7
d_call: .
cdr3_aa: CASSVGSAIRSSYEQYF
cdr3_nt: TGTGCCAGCAGCGTAGGATCAGCGATCCGGAGCTCCTACGAGCAGTACTTC

clone_size: .
v_call: TRBV7-2
j_call: TRBJ2-1
d_call: .
cdr3_aa: CASSLAKRARPVSGEQFF
cdr3_nt: TGTGCCAGCAGCTTAGCGAAACGTGCCCGGCCGGTTTCAGGGGAGCAGTTCTTC

clone_size: .
v_call: TRBV11-1
j_call: TRBJ2-1
d_call: .
cdr3_aa: CASSHQGINEQFF
cdr3_nt: TGTGCCAGCAGCCACCAGGGGATCAATGAGCAGTTCTTC

clone_size: .
v_call: TRBV28
j_call: TRBJ1-1
d_call: .
cdr3_aa: CASSSYRLEDTEAFF
cdr3_nt: TGTGCCAGCAGCTCTTACAGGTTAGAAGACACTGAAGCTTTCTTT

clone_size: .
v_call: TRBV28
j_call: TRBJ2-7
d_call: TRBD1
cdr3_aa: CASSLSRPGQGTTQYF
cdr3_nt: TGTGCCAGCAGTTTAAGCCGACCGGGACAGGGGACTACGCAGTACTTC

clone_size: .
v_call: TRBV2
j_call: TRBJ1-5
d_call: TRBD1
cdr3_aa: CASSGTGILASQPQHF
cdr3_nt: TGTGCCAGTTCCGGGACAGGGATCTTGGCTAGCCAGCCCCAGCATTTT

clone_size: .
v_call: TRBV15
j_call: TRBJ2-3
d_call: TRBD2
cdr3_aa: CATSTRLAPNTDTQYF
cdr3_nt: TGTGCCACCAGCACCCGACTAGCGCCTAACACAGATACGCAGTATTTT

clone_size: once
v_call: TRBV10-3
j_call: TRBJ2-1
d_call: .
cdr3_aa: CAISSGATNEQFF
cdr3_nt: TGTGCCATCAGTAGCGGAGCAACAAATGAGCAGTTCTTC

clone_size: .
v_call: TRBV27
j_call: TRBJ2-5
d_call: .
cdr3_aa: CASSPPIGETQYF
cdr3_nt: TGTGCCAGCAGTCCACCGATCGGAGAGACCCAGTACTTC

clone_size: .
v_call: TRBV29-1
j_call: TRBJ1-4
d_call: TRBD1
cdr3_aa: CSVVPGQGNEKLFF
cdr3_nt: TGCAGCGTGGTACCGGGACAGGGGAATGAAAAACTGTTTTTT

clone_size: .
v_call: TRBV5-5
j_call: TRBJ2-3
d_call: TRBD2
cdr3_aa: CASSLPLAASTDTQYF
cdr3_nt: TGTGCCAGCAGCTTGCCACTAGCGGCCTCCACAGATACGCAGTATTTT

clone_size: .
v_call: TRBV27
j_call: TRBJ1-2
d_call: .
cdr3_aa: CASSLGRTTGYTF
cdr3_nt: TGTGCCAGCAGTTTAGGACGGACTACGGGCTACACCTTC

clone_size: .
v_call: TRBV19
j_call: TRBJ2-5
d_call: TRBD2
cdr3_aa: CASSLAGAETQYF
cdr3_nt: TGTGCCAGTAGCCTAGCGGGAGCAGAGACCCAGTACTTC

clone_size: .
v_call: TRBV27
j_call: TRBJ1-2
d_call: .
cdr3_aa: CASKSANYGYTF
cdr3_nt: TGTGCCAGCAAATCCGCTAACTATGGCTACACCTTC

clone_size: once
v_call: TRBV30
j_call: TRBJ1-5
d_call: TRBD1
cdr3_aa: CAWRQGAGQPQHF
cdr3_nt: TGTGCCTGGAGACAGGGGGCAGGGCAGCCCCAGCATTTT

clone_size: .
v_call: TRBV7-6
j_call: TRBJ1-4
d_call: TRBD1
cdr3_aa: CASSSRDRGVVRELFF
cdr3_nt: TGTGCCAGCAGCTCCCGGGACAGGGGGGTAGTGAGAGAGCTGTTTTTT

clone_size: .
v_call: TRBV27
j_call: TRBJ1-4
d_call: .
cdr3_aa: CASSTLLGRVNEKLFF
cdr3_nt: TGTGCCAGCAGTACTTTATTAGGCAGGGTAAATGAAAAACTGTTTTTT

clone_size: .
v_call: TRBV6-4
j_call: TRBJ2-3
d_call: TRBD2
cdr3_aa: CASSEGTSGTDTQYF
cdr3_nt: TGTGCCAGCTCTGAGGGGACTAGCGGCACAGATACGCAGTATTTT

clone_size: .
v_call: TRBV11-2
j_call: TRBJ2-7
d_call: TRBD2
cdr3_aa: CASSSPLKREGLQGEQYF
cdr3_nt: TGTGCCAGCAGCTCGCCCCTAAAGCGGGAGGGCCTCCAGGGCGAGCAGTACTTC

clone_size: .
v_call: TRBV10-3
j_call: TRBJ2-3
d_call: TRBD2
cdr3_aa: CAIRPGLAGTGRTDTQYF
cdr3_nt: TGTGCCATCAGGCCGGGACTAGCGGGAACGGGGAGGACAGATACGCAGTATTTT

clone_size: .
v_call: TRBV7-9
j_call: TRBJ2-7
d_call: TRBD1
cdr3_aa: CASSSRGLEQYF
cdr3_nt: TGTGCCAGCAGTTCCAGGGGGCTCGAGCAGTACTTC

clone_size: .
v_call: TRBV5-5
j_call: TRBJ2-4
d_call: .
cdr3_aa: CASSSLTGSVAKNIQYF
cdr3_nt: TGTGCCAGCAGCTCATTGACAGGTTCCGTAGCCAAAAACATTCAGTACTTC

clone_size: .
v_call: TRBV11-3
j_call: TRBJ2-5
d_call: .
cdr3_aa: CASNKQDSFQETQYF
cdr3_nt: TGTGCCAGCAACAAACAAGACAGCTTTCAAGAGACCCAGTACTTC

clone_size: .
v_call: TRBV30
j_call: TRBJ2-7
d_call: .
cdr3_aa: CAWSVLAGSPSGQYF
cdr3_nt: TGTGCCTGGAGTGTACTGGCCGGGAGTCCAAGCGGGCAGTACTTC

clone_size: .
v_call: TRBV5-1
j_call: TRBJ2-1
d_call: TRBD2
cdr3_aa: CASSWTSGSSVDEQFF
cdr3_nt: TGCGCCAGCAGCTGGACTAGCGGGAGTTCGGTCGATGAGCAGTTCTTC

clone_size: .
v_call: TRBV7-3
j_call: TRBJ2-1
d_call: TRBD2
cdr3_aa: CASSALAGSYNEQFF
cdr3_nt: TGTGCCAGCAGCGCGCTAGCGGGGTCCTACAATGAGCAGTTCTTC

clone_size: once
v_call: TRBV18
j_call: TRBJ1-2
d_call: TRBD1
cdr3_aa: CASSPVDRGLREYGYTF
cdr3_nt: TGTGCCAGCTCACCAGTTGACAGGGGATTGCGGGAGTATGGCTACACCTTC

clone_size: .
v_call: TRBV7-2
j_call: TRBJ1-2
d_call: .
cdr3_aa: CASSNNRESYGYTF
cdr3_nt: TGTGCCAGCAGCAATAACAGGGAGAGCTATGGCTACACCTTC